This section outlines one T cell receptor (beta chain) sequence together with its context. Its matching antigen is unknown. The sample comes from a study of T cell repertoires in cytomegalovirus infection. Overall study: Carrying CMV and the relevant HLA type showed in public TCR beta signatures. Findings of the study overall: Using cumulative public TCR beta family frequency, the authors identified those who carried CMV together with the relevant HLA. Dominant in the ex vivo response were TCR beta clonotypes restricted by HLA-C and specific for CMV.

TCRdb re-analysed the reads in MiXCR, keeping a single row per CDR3 protein. The sample yields about 740,000 distinct CDR3 sequences, 35% seen once. The CDR3 consists of 15 residues. V was trimmed by 1 base and J by 4 bases, leaving 8 bases between them. The V gene's germline CDR1 is MNHNS and CDR2 SASEGT. The origin of this receptor is a human donor in good health (CMV status not recorded). Some clones in this sample may be carry-over from other donors' samples. This chain uses TRBV6-1 with TRBJ2-6; D unresolved. Sequencing was done on a sample of PBMCs. Written as DNA, the CDR3 is TGTGCCAGCAGTGAAGGGGTAGCCGGGGCCAACGTCCTGACTTTC. Amino acids: CASSEGVAGANVLTF.